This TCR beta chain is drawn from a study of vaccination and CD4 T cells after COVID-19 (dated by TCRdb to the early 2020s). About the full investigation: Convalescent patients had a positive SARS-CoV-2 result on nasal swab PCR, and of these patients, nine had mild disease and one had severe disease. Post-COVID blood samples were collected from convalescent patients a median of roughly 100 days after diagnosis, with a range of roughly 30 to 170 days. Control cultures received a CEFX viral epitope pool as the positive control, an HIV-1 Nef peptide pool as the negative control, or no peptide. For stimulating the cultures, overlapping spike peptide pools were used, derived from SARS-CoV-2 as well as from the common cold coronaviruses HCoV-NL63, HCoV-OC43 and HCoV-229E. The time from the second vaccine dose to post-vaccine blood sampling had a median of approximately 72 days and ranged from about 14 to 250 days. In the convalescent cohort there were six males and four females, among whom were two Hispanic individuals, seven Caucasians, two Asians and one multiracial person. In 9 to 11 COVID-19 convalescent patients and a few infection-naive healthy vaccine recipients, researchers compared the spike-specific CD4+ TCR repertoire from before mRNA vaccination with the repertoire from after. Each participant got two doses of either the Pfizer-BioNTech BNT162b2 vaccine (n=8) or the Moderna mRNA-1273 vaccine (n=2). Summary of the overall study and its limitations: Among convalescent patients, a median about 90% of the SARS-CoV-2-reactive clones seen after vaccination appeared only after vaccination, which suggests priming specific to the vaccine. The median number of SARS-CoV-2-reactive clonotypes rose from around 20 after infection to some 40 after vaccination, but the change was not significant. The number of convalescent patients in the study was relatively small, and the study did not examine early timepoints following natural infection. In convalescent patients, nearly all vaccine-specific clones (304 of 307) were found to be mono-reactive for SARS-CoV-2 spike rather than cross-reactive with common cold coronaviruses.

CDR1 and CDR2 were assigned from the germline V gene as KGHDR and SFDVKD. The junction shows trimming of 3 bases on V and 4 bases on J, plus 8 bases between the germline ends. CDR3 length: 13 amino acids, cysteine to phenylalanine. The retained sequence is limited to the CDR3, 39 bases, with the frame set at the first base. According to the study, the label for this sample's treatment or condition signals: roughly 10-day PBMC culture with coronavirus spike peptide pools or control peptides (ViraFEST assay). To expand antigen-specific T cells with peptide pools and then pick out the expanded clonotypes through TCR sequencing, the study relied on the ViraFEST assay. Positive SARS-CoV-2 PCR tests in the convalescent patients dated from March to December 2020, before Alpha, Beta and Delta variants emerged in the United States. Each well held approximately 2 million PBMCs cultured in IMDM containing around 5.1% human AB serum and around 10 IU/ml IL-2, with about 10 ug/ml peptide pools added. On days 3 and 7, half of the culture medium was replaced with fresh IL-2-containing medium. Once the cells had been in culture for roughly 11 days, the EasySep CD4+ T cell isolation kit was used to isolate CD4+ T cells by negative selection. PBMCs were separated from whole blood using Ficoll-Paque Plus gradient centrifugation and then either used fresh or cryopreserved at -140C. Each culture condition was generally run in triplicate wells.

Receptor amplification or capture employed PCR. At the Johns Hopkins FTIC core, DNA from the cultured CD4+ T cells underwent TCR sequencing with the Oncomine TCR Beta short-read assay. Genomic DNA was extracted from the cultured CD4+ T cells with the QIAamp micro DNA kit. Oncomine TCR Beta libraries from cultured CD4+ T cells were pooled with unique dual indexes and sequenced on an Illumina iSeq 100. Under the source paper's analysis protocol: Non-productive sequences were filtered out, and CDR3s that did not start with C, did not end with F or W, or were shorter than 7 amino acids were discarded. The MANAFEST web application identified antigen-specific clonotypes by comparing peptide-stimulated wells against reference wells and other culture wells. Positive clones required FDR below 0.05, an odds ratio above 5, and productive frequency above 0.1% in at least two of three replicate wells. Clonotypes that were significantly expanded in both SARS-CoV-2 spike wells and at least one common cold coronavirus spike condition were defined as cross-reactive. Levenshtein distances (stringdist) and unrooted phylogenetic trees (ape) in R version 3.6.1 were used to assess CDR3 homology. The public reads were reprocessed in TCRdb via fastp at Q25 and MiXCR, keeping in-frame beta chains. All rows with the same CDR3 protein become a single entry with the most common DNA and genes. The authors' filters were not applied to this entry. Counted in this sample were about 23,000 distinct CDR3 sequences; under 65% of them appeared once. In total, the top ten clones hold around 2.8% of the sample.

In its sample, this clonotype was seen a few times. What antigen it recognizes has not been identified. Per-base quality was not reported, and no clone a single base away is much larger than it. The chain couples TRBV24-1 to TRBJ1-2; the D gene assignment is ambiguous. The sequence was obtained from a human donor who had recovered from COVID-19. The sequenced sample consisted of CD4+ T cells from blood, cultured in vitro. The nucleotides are TGTGCCACCAGTGATCACAGCTTCTATGGCTACACCTTC. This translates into CATSDHSFYGYTF.